The 24 T cell receptor beta chains below all came from one sample that was sequenced in a study of cytomegalovirus exposure and HLA in healthy donors. It was with 60 Vbeta and 13 Jbeta primers that the PCR ran. The repertoire was sequenced with immunoSEQ multiplex PCR; TCRdb's copy has only in-frame clones and lacks some. The data show some 140,000 clones, around 72% seen once. Sequencing was carried out using PBMCs. The receptors were gathered from a man aged 18 to 30 in good health and CMV-seropositive.

The chain recombines TRBV5-6 with TRBJ1-6; the D is unclear. There are 15 residues in the CDR3. Germline CDR1 SGHDT, CDR2 YYEEEE. V was pared by 5 bases and J by 7 bases, with 16 bases between. The CDR3: CASRGGRGWNSPLHF. The CDR3 coding sequence is TGTGCCAGCAGGGGTGGTCGGGGATGGAATTCACCCCTCCACTTT.

The chain recombines TRBV7-9 with TRBJ1-5, with 7 nucleotides matching TRBD1. V was pared by 1 base and J by 0 bases, with 3 bases of the junction left unmatched. Germline V gene sequence: CDR1 SEHNR, CDR2 FQNEAQ (reference sequence). The CDR3 is 16 amino acids. CDR3 residues: CASSLVNRGSNQPQHF. The CDR3 DNA reads TGTGCCAGCAGCTTAGTTAACAGGGGTAGCAATCAGCCCCAGCATTTT.

The chain uses TRBV28 and TRBJ2-5; a possible D gene is TRBD2 (6 bases). V lost 3 bases to trimming and J lost 5 bases, with 22 bases between them. CDR3 size: 17 residues. The V gene's germline CDR1 is MDHEN and CDR2 SYDVKM. This CDR3 reads CASSFPIALPGRETQYF. DNA of the CDR3: TGTGCCAGCAGTTTTCCCATCGCCTTACCGGGGAGGGAGACCCAGTACTTC.

The table lists this clone with a few counts. The gene calls are TRBV19 and TRBJ1-5; 12 bases are shared with TRBD1. Germline V gene lookup returns CDR1 LNHDA and CDR2 SQIVND (reference sequence). The CDR3 is 15 amino acids. V shed 8 bases and J 7 bases; nucleotides not matched to a gene: 9. CDR3 coding DNA: TGTGCCAGTGGACCGGGACAGGGGGCAGGACAGCCCCAGCATTTT. Translation: CASGPGQGAGQPQHF.

The V and J genes are TRBV29-1 and TRBJ2-5; D might be TRBD1 (6 bases). CDR3 size: 13 residues. The ends were cut back, 5 bases at V and 1 base at J, with 11 bases in the middle. The germline gives CDR1 SQVTM, CDR2 ANQGSEA. The CDR3 reads CSVRTVSQETQYF. In DNA form, the CDR3 reads TGCAGCGTTAGGACAGTGTCCCAAGAGACCCAGTACTTC.

The rearrangement links TRBV9 to TRBJ2-5; D not resolved. Germline V lookup: CDR1 SGDLS, CDR2 YYNGEE. V lost 0 bases and J 4 bases, leaving 13 bases between the germline ends. This CDR3 has 15 amino acids. CDR3: CASSVGSSHGETQYF. The CDR3 DNA reads TGTGCCAGCAGCGTAGGGAGTAGTCACGGAGAGACCCAGTACTTC.

The V call is TRBV14, the J call TRBJ2-2; TRBD1 is a possible D gene (6 bases). Trimming cost V 2 bases and J 8 bases, with 12 bases left between them. CDR3 length: 14 residues. Germline V gene data show CDR1 as SGHDN and CDR2 as FVKESK. CDR3 amino acids: CASSQPRGLGELFF. For the CDR3, the DNA is TGTGCCAGCAGCCAACCCAGGGGTTTGGGGGAGCTGTTTTTT.

This chain connects TRBV7-9 to TRBJ2-6; a possible D gene is TRBD1 (5 bases). V dropped 7 bases and J dropped 3 bases, with 10 bases sitting between them. Germline V lookup: CDR1 SEHNR, CDR2 FQNEAQ (reference sequence). This CDR3 spans 14 amino acids. The CDR3 sequence is CASTKTDGANVLTF. The CDR3 DNA is TGTGCCAGCACCAAGACAGATGGGGCCAACGTCCTGACTTTC.

The V and J genes are TRBV19 and TRBJ1-1; D call uncertain. The germline V and J ends were trimmed by 7 bases and 1 base, with 7 bases remaining between them. CDR1 is LNHDA, CDR2 SQIVND, per germline (reference sequence). The CDR3 is 12 amino acids. This CDR3 is CASNNRNTEAFF. The CDR3 DNA sequence: TGTGCCAGTAATAACAGGAACACTGAAGCTTTCTTT. The complete variable domain, with remaining parts taken from reference TRBV19 and TRBJ1-1, reads DGGITQSPKYLFRKEGQNVTLSCEQNLNHDAMYWYRQDPGQGLRLIYYSQIVNDFQKGDIAEGYSVSREKKESFPLTVTSAQKNPTAFYLCASNNRNTEAFFGQGTRLTVV.

The rearrangement uses TRBV10-3 and TRBJ2-2, with 7 bases that match TRBD1. V was pared by 1 base and J by 0 bases, with 8 bases of the junction left unmatched. The CDR3 length is 18 residues. Per the germline V gene, CDR1 is ENHRY and CDR2 is SYGVKD. CDR3 coding DNA: TGTGCCATCAGTGAGTACCGCCCCGGGACAGCGAACACCGGGGAGCTGTTTTTT. As protein: CAISEYRPGTANTGELFF.

The V call is TRBV28, the J call TRBJ2-3, with TRBD1 as a possible D gene (6 bases). This CDR3 spans 15 amino acids. V lost 5 bases and J 3 bases, leaving 15 bases between the germline ends. Germline V lookup: CDR1 MDHEN, CDR2 SYDVKM. The CDR3 DNA sequence: TGTGCCAGCAGTGAACTCCAGGGGCGGACAGATACGCAGTATTTT. Protein: CASSELQGRTDTQYF. The full variable domain, completed using reference TRBV28 and TRBJ2-3, is DVKVTQSSRYLVKRTGEKVFLECVQDMDHENMFWYRQDPGLGLRLIYFSYDVKMKEKGDIPEGYSVSREKKERFSLILESASTNQTSMYLCASSELQGRTDTQYFGPGTRLTVL.

With respect to this clone: One end of the junction varies from germline; a read error may be responsible. The chain has TRBV6-1 and TRBJ2-7, with 8 nucleotides matching TRBD2. The CDR3 consists of 14 residues. Germline values: CDR1 MNHNS, CDR2 SASEGT. CDR3 coding DNA: TGTGCCTGCAGTGAATATCGCGGGGGGTACGAGCAGTACTTC. Protein: CACSEYRGGYEQYF.

The rearrangement joins TRBV7-8 to TRBJ2-7; D might be TRBD1 (5 bases). This CDR3 has 12 residues. V gave up 3 bases and J gave up 6 bases, with 9 bases separating them. Per germline, CDR1 SGHVS and CDR2 FQNEAQ. The CDR3 sequence is CASSLGRVEQYF. The DNA of the CDR3 is TGTGCCAGCAGCTTGGGCAGGGTCGAGCAGTACTTC.

The chain combines TRBV7-9 with TRBJ2-3; D not resolved. The CDR3 is made up of 13 amino acids. Trimming took 8 bases from V and 2 from J, leaving 11 bases between them. CDR1 SEHNR and CDR2 FQNEAQ come from the germline V gene (reference sequence). The DNA for the CDR3 is TGTGCCAGCTGTACTCAGGCCACAGATACGCAGTATTTT. Encoded protein: CASCTQATDTQYF.

The chain joins TRBV28 to TRBJ2-7; 10 bases are shared with TRBD2. CDR1 and CDR2 from the germline V gene are MDHEN and SYDVKM. The CDR3 has 15 amino acids. V gave up 2 bases and J gave up 4 bases; unmatched junction bases: 5. The CDR3 loop reads CASSLMSSGSYEQYF. The CDR3, as DNA: TGTGCCAGCAGTTTAATGTCTAGCGGGAGTTACGAGCAGTACTTC. Variable domain in full (rest from reference TRBV28 and TRBJ2-7): DVKVTQSSRYLVKRTGEKVFLECVQDMDHENMFWYRQDPGLGLRLIYFSYDVKMKEKGDIPEGYSVSREKKERFSLILESASTNQTSMYLCASSLMSSGSYEQYFGPGTRLTVT.

The chain has TRBV5-4 and TRBJ2-3; D uncertain. The germline CDR1 and CDR2 sequences are SGHNT and YYREEE (reference sequence). Trimming left V 4 bases short and J 0 bases short, with 6 bases between. The CDR3 sequence is 13 residues long. Here the CDR3 reads CASSAGSTDTQYF. In DNA, the CDR3 is TGTGCCAGCAGCGCCGGGAGCACAGATACGCAGTATTTT.

This clone occurred a few times. The chain joins TRBV13 to TRBJ1-3; 8 positions agree with TRBD1. Germline loops: CDR1 PRHDT, CDR2 FYEKMQ (reference sequence). The CDR3 is 16 amino acids. The V gene end was trimmed by 0 bases and the J gene end by 3 bases; junction bases not matched to a gene: 4. CDR3 region: CASSLGAGGFGNTIYF. The CDR3 DNA is TGTGCCAGCAGCTTAGGGGCAGGGGGCTTTGGAAACACCATATATTTT.

This rearrangement joins TRBV10-3 to TRBJ2-1; 14 nucleotides agree with TRBD2. Germline trimming cut 11 bases from V and 6 bases from J; bases unmatched to any gene: 12. Germline-derived CDR1 and CDR2 are ENHRY and SYGVKD. The CDR3 totals 16 residues. The CDR3 loop is CASRLAGGPSGNEQFF. DNA of the CDR3: TGTGCCTCCAGACTAGCGGGGGGGCCGAGTGGCAATGAGCAGTTCTTC.

The J gene is TRBJ2-5, the V gene TRBV15, with D possibly TRBD2 on 6 matching bases. The CDR3 covers 16 residues. Trimming removed 1 base from V and 5 bases from J, with 17 bases in between. Germline loops: CDR1 LNHNV, CDR2 YYDKDF (reference sequence). Written as DNA, the CDR3 is TGTGCCACCAGCAGAGGGGCGGGACTCCTGGGGGAGACCCAGTACTTC. Protein: CATSRGAGLLGETQYF. Full variable domain (outside the CDR3, taken from reference TRBV15 and TRBJ2-5): DAMVIQNPRYQVTQFGKPVTLSCSQTLNHNVMYWYQQKSSQAPKLLFHYYDKDFNNEADTPDNFQSRRPNTSFCFLDIRSPGLGDTAMYLCATSRGAGLLGETQYFGPGTRLLVL.

V and J are TRBV7-9 and TRBJ1-1; a possible D gene is TRBD1 (6 bases). Germline CDR1 and CDR2: SEHNR and FQNEAQ (reference sequence). V gave up 3 bases and J gave up 1 base, with 12 bases separating them. This CDR3 has 15 residues. The CDR3 nucleotides are TGTGCCAGCAGCTTCGTAGGCAGGGGGAACACTGAAGCTTTCTTT. This translates into CASSFVGRGNTEAFF.

This clone has more than one count but fewer than ten. The chain recombines TRBV4-2 with TRBJ1-4, with TRBD1 as a possible D gene (6 bases). V shed 0 bases and J shed 3 bases, with 14 bases lying between them. Germline assignment: CDR1 LGHNA and CDR2 YNFKEQ. The CDR3 has 17 amino acids. CDR3 sequence reads: CASSQEVGASPNEKLFF. In DNA form, the CDR3 reads TGTGCCAGCAGCCAAGAAGTGGGGGCCTCACCTAATGAAAAACTGTTTTTT.

Notes on this clone: This sample includes further DNA sequences coding for the same CDR3. The chain couples TRBV9 to TRBJ2-5, with D possibly TRBD2 on 6 matching bases. The CDR3 spans 17 residues. Trimming took off 0 bases at V and 2 bases at J, with 17 bases between the two ends. CDR1 and CDR2 (germline): SGDLS, YYNGEE. CDR3 nucleotide sequence: TGTGCCAGCAGCGTAGCGGGCGGGATCAGGGCACAAGAGACCCAGTACTTC. It encodes CASSVAGGIRAQETQYF.

The chain has TRBV6-5 and TRBJ2-2; 8 bases agree with TRBD1. Looked up from germline, CDR1 is MNHEY and CDR2 is SVGAGI. This CDR3 contains 14 residues. Unmatched junction bases numbered 7, after V lost 4 bases and J lost 9 bases. CDR3 in DNA: TGTGCCAGCAGTTCCGGGACAGGCCACCGGGAGCTGTTTTTT. Its translation is CASSSGTGHRELFF.

This clone was counted a few times. The chain is built from TRBV7-8 and TRBJ2-5; 8 bases map to TRBD1. The V gene's germline CDR1 is SGHVS and CDR2 FQNEAQ. V trimming: 2 bases; J trimming: 7 bases; junction bases outside the gene matches: 3. The CDR3 loop spans 13 amino acids. The CDR3 coding sequence is TGTGCCAGCAGCTTACAGGGGGCCGGGACCCAGTACTTC. Translating it yields CASSLQGAGTQYF.